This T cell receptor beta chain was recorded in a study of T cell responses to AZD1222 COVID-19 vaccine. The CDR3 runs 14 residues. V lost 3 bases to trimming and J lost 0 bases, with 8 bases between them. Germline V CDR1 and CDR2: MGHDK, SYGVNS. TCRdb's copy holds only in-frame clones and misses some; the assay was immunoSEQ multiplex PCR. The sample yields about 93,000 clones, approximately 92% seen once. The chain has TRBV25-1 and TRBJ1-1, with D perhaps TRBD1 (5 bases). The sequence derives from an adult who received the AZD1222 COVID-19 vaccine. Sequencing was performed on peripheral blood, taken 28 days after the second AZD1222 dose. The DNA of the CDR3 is TGTGCCAGCAGTGAGTACAGGATGAACACTGAAGCTTTCTTT. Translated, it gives CASSEYRMNTEAFF.